Below, one T cell receptor (beta chain) is given with its context. What it binds is unknown. Profiled with immunoSEQ multiplex PCR; TCRdb holds only in-frame clones, not every one. The sample holds 2 million or so clones, about 95% seen once. It was CD45RO-negative cells, positively selected for CCR7, that made up naive CD8 cells, with terminally differentiated effector memory CD45RA+ cells excluded. The entry originates in a study of shared clonotypes between healthy human individuals. The CDR3 runs 13 residues. J gave up 6 bases and V 0 bases, and 2 bases lay outside the gene matches. In germline, CDR1 is MNHNS, CDR2 SASEGT. Study observations and caveats: Unshared clonotypes carried lower generation probabilities than those common to all four donors.

This TCR was sampled from a young man in good health. The sequencing sample was made of naive CD8+ T cells sorted from blood. This rearrangement joins TRBV6-1 to TRBJ2-7, with TRBD1 identical over 7 bases. The CDR3, as DNA: TGTGCCAGCAGTGAAGCGACAGGGTTCGAGCAGTACTTC. Amino acid sequence: CASSEATGFEQYF.